The 16 T cell receptor beta chains below were found in one sample sequenced in a study of CD8 T cells in ankylosing spondylitis. A single record per CDR3 protein comes from TCRdb applying MiXCR to the 5' RACE reads. In the table there are around 150,000 distinct CDR3 sequences, roughly 44% of which are singletons. Sequencing was done on a sample of synovial fluid, either unsorted or a sorted T cell fraction (not recorded which). The receptor set was obtained from a male donor with ankylosing spondylitis.

This clonotype was counted a few times. This chain uses TRBV29-1 with TRBJ2-7; TRBD1 might be the D (6 bases). Germline CDR1 is SQVTM and CDR2 is ANQGSEA. The CDR3 spans 12 residues. V lost 6 bases, J lost 2 bases, and 11 bases lay in between. DNA of the CDR3: TGCAGCGTACTGGGACAAGCCTACGAGCAGTACTTC. This gives the protein CSVLGQAYEQYF.

The chain combines TRBV10-3 with TRBJ2-5; 15 bases line up with TRBD2. V dropped 0 bases and J dropped 4; count of bases not matched to a gene: 6. The CDR3 runs to 18 residues. In germline, CDR1 is ENHRY, CDR2 SYGVKD. The CDR3 loop reads CAISESNMGLAGGETQYF. CDR3 nucleotide sequence: TGTGCCATCAGTGAGTCGAATATGGGACTAGCGGGAGGAGAGACCCAGTACTTC.

This clonotype was observed a few times. This chain connects TRBV3-1 to TRBJ2-1; 10 bases align to TRBD2. Trimming took 4 bases from V and 1 from J; bases not matched to a gene: 10. Germline assignment: CDR1 LGHDT and CDR2 YNNKEL (reference sequence). The CDR3 is made up of 18 amino acids. The DNA for the CDR3 is TGTGCCAGCAGCCCCCTCGGGGCTAGCGGGAGTTCCTACAATGAGCAGTTCTTC. Amino acids: CASSPLGASGSSYNEQFF.

This chain joins TRBV18 and TRBJ2-6; D is unclear. The CDR3 length is 18 residues. The germline V gene has CDR1 KGHSH and CDR2 LQKENI. V was clipped by 1 base and J by 2 bases, with 15 bases between them. CDR3 loop: CASSPRWQAGPGANVLTF. The CDR3 region has the DNA TGTGCCAGCTCACCACGTTGGCAGGCCGGCCCTGGGGCCAACGTCCTGACTTTC.

The chain has TRBV9 and TRBJ2-3; D remains ambiguous. V lost 3 bases, J lost 4 bases, and 12 bases lay in between. Per the germline V gene, CDR1 is SGDLS and CDR2 is YYNGEE. This CDR3 is built from 14 residues. CDR3: CASSEGTTSDTQYF. The CDR3 nucleotides read TGTGCCAGCAGCGAAGGAACTACATCAGATACGCAGTATTTT.

The chain carries TRBV10-3 and TRBJ1-2; the D gene is possibly TRBD1 (6 bases). Germline V lookup: CDR1 ENHRY, CDR2 SYGVKD. The CDR3 runs 14 residues. Trimming shortened V by 1 base and J by 4 bases, and 10 bases separated the two germline ends. CDR3 nucleotide sequence: TGTGCCATCAGTGAGTACAGGGTTCGCTATGGCTACACCTTC. The encoded protein is CAISEYRVRYGYTF.

This clonotype came up a few times. The rearrangement uses TRBV3-1 and TRBJ2-7; D is perhaps TRBD2 (6 bases). The germline V gene has CDR1 LGHDT and CDR2 YNNKEL (reference sequence). The CDR3 spans 16 residues. V was clipped by 4 bases and J by 2 bases, with 18 bases between them. As DNA, the CDR3 is TGTGCCAGCAGCCTTTATCCGGGACTCCGCGCCTACGAGCAGTACTTC. Translated, it gives CASSLYPGLRAYEQYF.

The V and J genes are TRBV14 and TRBJ2-1, with TRBD1 matching over 7 bases. CDR1 is SGHDN, CDR2 FVKESK, per germline. The trim removed 1 base at V and 0 bases at J, leaving 6 bases unmatched. The CDR3 spans 17 residues. In DNA, the CDR3 is TGTGCCAGCAGCCAAGTAGGGGGCCCGAGCTCCTACAATGAGCAGTTCTTC. Translation: CASSQVGGPSSYNEQFF.

CDR3 DNA: TGTGCCAGCAGCCTCTTGGACGGGAACTACGAGCAGTACTTC. Translated, it gives CASSLLDGNYEQYF. The rearrangement links TRBV6-2 or TRBV6-3 to TRBJ2-7; D perhaps matches TRBD2 (5 bases). V dropped 6 bases and J dropped 3 bases, with 15 bases sitting between them. The V gene's germline CDR1 is MNHEY and CDR2 SVGEGT. The CDR3 sequence is 14 residues long.

This clonotype has just a few counts. This chain links TRBV7-9 with TRBJ1-2, with D perhaps matching TRBD1 (6 bases). CDR1 SEHNR and CDR2 FQNEAQ come from the germline V gene (reference sequence). This CDR3 has 14 residues. V shed 5 bases and J shed 4 bases, with 14 bases lying between them. CDR3: CASSPGTTGYGYTF. In DNA, the CDR3 is TGTGCCAGCAGCCCGGGGACAACCGGCTATGGCTACACCTTC. Supplemented by reference TRBV7-9 and TRBJ1-2, the full variable domain reads DTGVSQNPRHKITKRGQNVTFRCDPISEHNRLYWYRQTLGQGPEFLTYFQNEAQLEKSRLLSDRFSAERPKGSFSTLEIQRTEQGDSAMYLCASSPGTTGYGYTFGSGTRLTVV.

This clonotype was counted only a few times. The chain is built from TRBV4-1 and TRBJ1-2, with a weak D call TRBD1 (5 bases). The CDR3 has 19 amino acids. Trimming shortened V by 6 bases and J by 0 bases, and 26 bases separated the two germline ends. The V gene's germline CDR1 is MGHRA and CDR2 YSYEKL. The CDR3 region is CASSPPGLHWGRSNYGYTF. For the CDR3, the DNA is TGCGCCAGCAGTCCTCCGGGACTCCATTGGGGGAGGTCTAACTATGGCTACACCTTC.

The rearrangement links TRBV7-2 to TRBJ1-5; TRBD1 is a possible D gene (6 bases). V lost 4 bases to trimming and J lost 0 bases, with 13 bases between them. From germline, CDR1 is SGHTA and CDR2 FQGNSA. This CDR3 region has 16 residues. The CDR3 nucleotides read TGTGCCAGCAGCTACGGGACAATTTTTAGCAATCAGCCCCAGCATTTT. As protein: CASSYGTIFSNQPQHF.

The chain links TRBV4-1 to TRBJ2-7; 10 bases map to TRBD2. Germline V gene sequence: CDR1 MGHRA, CDR2 YSYEKL. The junction had 5 bases not matched to a gene; V was cut back by 0 bases and J by 3 bases. CDR3 length equals 16 residues. The CDR3 sequence is CASSQDGPSGSYEQYF. In DNA, the CDR3 is TGCGCCAGCAGCCAAGATGGTCCTAGCGGGAGCTACGAGCAGTACTTC.

This sequence joins TRBV4-2 and TRBJ2-7, with 10 bases fitting TRBD2. The germline V gene has CDR1 LGHNA and CDR2 YNFKEQ. V was clipped by 6 bases and J by 0 bases; unmatched bases: 2. The CDR3 totals 14 residues. The CDR3: CASRRLAGSYEQYF. In nucleotides, the CDR3 is TGTGCCAGCAGGCGACTAGCGGGCTCCTACGAGCAGTACTTC.

Relative to its sample, this clonotype is medium-sized. The chain joins TRBV7-8 to TRBJ2-7, with D perhaps TRBD2 (5 bases). V shed 3 bases and J shed 5 bases, with 17 bases lying between them. The CDR3 totals 15 residues. Per germline, CDR1 SGHVS and CDR2 FQNEAQ. CDR3 protein: CASSFLLGVRDEQYF. DNA of the CDR3: TGTGCCAGCAGCTTCCTACTCGGGGTAAGGGACGAGCAGTACTTC.

The rearrangement uses TRBV7-3 and TRBJ2-3; no definite D call. The CDR3 has 13 residues. From germline, CDR1 is SGHTA and CDR2 FQGTGA. The V and J ends lost 5 bases and 1 base respectively, with 7 bases between them. CDR3 bases: TGTGCCAGCAGCGGGATGGGCACAGATACGCAGTATTTT. It encodes CASSGMGTDTQYF.